Below, 9 T cell receptor beta chains from the same sample are listed, as sequenced in a study of regulatory T cells in long-lasting Graves disease. CDR3-region Arm-PCR and iRepertoire HTBI primers produced the TCR beta libraries. TCRdb processed the multiplex PCR reads anew with MiXCR; each CDR3 protein has one entry. The data contain some 470,000 distinct CDR3 sequences, roughly 21% of them seen just once; the ten biggest clones take up 6.5% to 9%. Time point specified: persistent/refractory GD, antithyroid drugs over 5 years with positive TRAb. PBMCs provided the RNA from which the TCR library was made. The sample here was peripheral blood mononuclear cells (PBMCs), taken when the disease was refractory, from a patient treated with antithyroid drugs. Receptor source: a female donor with Graves disease.

The chain employs TRBV5-1 and TRBJ2-2; perhaps TRBD1 as D (5 bases). Trimming cost V 0 bases and J 2 bases, with 8 bases left between them. The CDR3 loop spans 15 amino acids. The germline V gene has CDR1 SGHRS and CDR2 YFSETQ. CDR3 loop: CASSLGQSNTGELFF. CDR3 sequence (DNA): TGCGCCAGCAGCTTGGGACAGAGTAACACCGGGGAGCTGTTTTTT.

This clonotype has a count of ten or more. J is TRBJ1-1 and V is TRBV27; TRBD1 aligns across 9 bases. This CDR3 is 15 amino acids long. V dropped 7 bases and J dropped 6; count of bases not matched to a gene: 12. CDR1 and CDR2 from the germline V gene are MNHEY and SMNVEV (reference sequence). The CDR3: CASNLLDRGYSEAFF. The DNA for the CDR3 is TGTGCCAGCAACCTCTTAGACAGGGGGTATTCTGAAGCTTTCTTT.

This clonotype was counted between two and nine times. V usage is TRBV29-1 and J usage is TRBJ2-5; 7 bases align to TRBD2. Per the germline V gene, CDR1 is SQVTM and CDR2 is ANQGSEA. The CDR3 totals 13 residues. V lost 7 bases to trimming and J lost 5 bases; unmatched junction nucleotides: 10. The CDR3 DNA follows: TGCAGCGCCGATGGGGGAGGGACGGAGACCCAGTACTTC. Encoded protein: CSADGGGTETQYF.

On this clonotype: A much larger clonotype is one base distant, so this may be a read error. The gene calls are TRBV6-1 and TRBJ2-7; tentatively, D is TRBD2 (7 bases). CDR1 MNHNS and CDR2 SASEGT come from the germline V gene. Trimming took 8 bases from V and 4 from J, leaving 18 bases between them. This CDR3 comprises 14 residues. The CDR3 DNA reads TGTGCCAGCCACCCCGGCAGGGGAGGGTACGAGCAGTACTTC. This sequence encodes CASHPGRGGYEQYF.

This clonotype was recorded at least ten times. The chain recombines TRBV27 with TRBJ2-2; 7 nucleotides agree with TRBD1. The V gene end was trimmed by 9 bases and the J gene end by 7 bases; junction bases not matched to a gene: 14. Germline CDR1 and CDR2: MNHEY and SMNVEV (reference sequence). The CDR3 length is 15 residues. The CDR3 DNA is TGTGCCAGTGCAGACAGGGCGCTAAGGGTCGGGGAGCTGTTTTTT. Its protein product is CASADRALRVGELFF.

The V call is TRBV9, the J call TRBJ2-1; D gene unclear. The length of the CDR3 is 13 residues. Germline CDR1 and CDR2: SGDLS and YYNGEE. Trimming took off 0 bases at V and 7 bases at J, with 8 bases between the two ends. The CDR3 DNA follows: TGTGCCAGCAGCGTAGCTCCGGCGAATGAGCAGTTCTTC. Translation: CASSVAPANEQFF.

This clonotype was detected many times. The chain couples TRBV28 to TRBJ1-2, with 11 bases aligning to TRBD1. With 4 bases clipped from V and 0 bases from J, the junction kept 1 base outside the gene matches. The V gene's germline CDR1 is MDHEN and CDR2 SYDVKM. The CDR3 is made up of 15 amino acids. The CDR3 here is CASSWTGGSNYGYTF. The CDR3 nucleotides are TGTGCCAGCAGTTGGACAGGGGGCTCTAACTATGGCTACACCTTC.

This clonotype was observed a handful of times. The chain uses TRBV7-9 and TRBJ2-6; no firm D call. Germline loops: CDR1 SEHNR, CDR2 FQNEAQ (reference sequence). Trimming cost V 2 bases and J 4 bases, with 12 bases left between them. This CDR3 spans 16 amino acids. Here the CDR3 DNA reads TGTGCCAGCAGCTTATTACCCCGGTCCGGGGCCAACGTCCTGACTTTC. This gives the protein CASSLLPRSGANVLTF.

This clonotype was detected ten times or more. The chain combines TRBV6-9 with TRBJ1-2, with D possibly matching TRBD1 (5 bases). CDR3 size: 13 residues. V was pared by 3 bases and J by 8 bases, with 13 bases between. Germline loops: CDR1 MNHGY, CDR2 SVAAGI. Here the CDR3 DNA reads TGTGCCAGCAGTTACGGGACTCCCAGGGGCTACACCTTC. Encoded protein: CASSYGTPRGYTF.